This T cell receptor beta chain is from a study of blood T cell repertoires in COVID-19. The repertoire was sequenced with immunoSEQ multiplex PCR; TCRdb's copy has only in-frame clones and lacks some. This sample carries under 200,000 clones, roughly 82% of them seen once, and the ten largest clones take more than 4%. There are 18 residues in the CDR3. Trimming cost V 0 bases and J 0 bases; bases outside gene matches: 9. Germline V gene data show CDR1 as MNHNS and CDR2 as SASEGT. The sequence derives from an older woman with acute COVID-19. The chain carries TRBV6-1 and TRBJ2-7, with 9 bases that match TRBD2. Material: PBMCs or T cells enriched from blood (not recorded which). The CDR3, as DNA: TGTGCCAGCAGTGAAGCGGCTAGCGGGGTTATAAGCTCCTACGAGCAGTACTTC. This gives the protein CASSEAASGVISSYEQYF.